A selection of T cell receptor beta chains follows, all from one sample in a study of regulatory T cells in long-lasting Graves disease. TCRdb re-analysed the multiplex PCR reads in MiXCR, keeping a single row per CDR3 protein. The sample shows 400,000 to 500,000 distinct CDR3 sequences, approximately 14% of them seen only once. These same data were also listed under a study on T cells in Graves' hyperthyroidism and ophthalmopathy.

This material consisted of peripheral blood mononuclear cells (PBMCs), taken at new diagnosis, from a patient treated with antithyroid drugs. The source is a woman aged 45-60 years with Graves disease. Each CDR3 is given with its conserved first and last residue. A row's size may be missing; if present it is once, few, many or a size class.

clone size | V gene | CDR3 protein
NA | TRBV7-8 | CASSLWIGGGNTGELFF
few | TRBV9 | CASTTPGVRDTQYF
NA | TRBV18 | CASSPTPEFYGYTF
many | TRBV7-3 | CASSLRPGSSYEQYF
NA | TRBV27 | CASSPQVSGANVLTF
few | TRBV19 | CASQDYAYEQYF
many | TRBV2 | CASSYKREGYTF
NA | TRBV7-2 | CASSLELGTGTYEQYF
many | TRBV2 | CASSDPSGFTEAFF
many | TRBV2 | CASSLQGVNYEQYF
many | TRBV29-1 | CSAVYPTGTGELFF